Here is one T cell receptor beta chain with its context. No antigen is known for it. The source of the sample is a study of CXCR3-negative and CXCR3-positive naive CD8 T cells. Study at large: TRB reads totalled about 140 million, about 1.5 +/- 0.3 million per library. Study-level results: More hydrophobic TRB CDR3s occurred in CXCR3-positive than in CXCR3-negative naive cells. TCR interaction strength was inferred from TRB CDR3 physicochemistry, as CD5 matched across naive subsets.

The method, 5' RACE with UMI labels, was used to prepare the TRB cDNA libraries. Reprocessing the 5' RACE reads, TCRdb reports a single entry for every CDR3 protein and omits DNA. The sample yields 50,000 to 55,000 distinct CDR3 sequences, of which the top ten take up roughly 1.6%. Naive CD8+ T cells displayed a CD45RO-CCR7+CD27+CD95- phenotype. Sequenced sample: naive CXCR3- CD8+ T cells from blood. The subset was: CD45RO-CCR7+CD27+CD95- naive CD8+ T cells lacking CXCR3 (TNR3-). The TCR sequence derives from a human donor in good health. Some clones in this sample may be carry-over from other donors' samples.

CDR3 residues: CASSLDPPKNEQFF. The rearrangement joins TRBV7-8 to TRBJ2-1; TCRdb names TRBD1, which stays unverified in the absence of DNA. The CDR3 spans 14 residues. The V gene's germline CDR1 is SGHVS and CDR2 FQNEAQ.